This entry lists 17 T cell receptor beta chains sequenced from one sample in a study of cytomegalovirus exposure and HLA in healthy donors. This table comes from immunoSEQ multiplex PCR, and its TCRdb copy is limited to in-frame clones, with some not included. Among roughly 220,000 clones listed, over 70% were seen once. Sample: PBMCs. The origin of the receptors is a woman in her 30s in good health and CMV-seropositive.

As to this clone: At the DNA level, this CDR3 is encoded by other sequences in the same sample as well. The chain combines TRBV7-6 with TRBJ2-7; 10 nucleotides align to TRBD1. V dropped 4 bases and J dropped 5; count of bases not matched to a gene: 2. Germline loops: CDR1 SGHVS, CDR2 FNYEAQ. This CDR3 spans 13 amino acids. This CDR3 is CASSSGQGNEQYF. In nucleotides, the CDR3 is TGTGCCAGCAGCTCGGGACAGGGGAACGAGCAGTACTTC.

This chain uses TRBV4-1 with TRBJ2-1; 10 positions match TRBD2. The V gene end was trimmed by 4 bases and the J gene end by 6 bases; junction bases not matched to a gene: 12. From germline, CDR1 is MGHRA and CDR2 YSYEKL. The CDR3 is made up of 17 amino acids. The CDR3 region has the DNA TGCGCCAGCAGCCGGCCTGAGCGGGAGGGCCTCTTCAATGAGCAGTTCTTC. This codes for CASSRPEREGLFNEQFF.

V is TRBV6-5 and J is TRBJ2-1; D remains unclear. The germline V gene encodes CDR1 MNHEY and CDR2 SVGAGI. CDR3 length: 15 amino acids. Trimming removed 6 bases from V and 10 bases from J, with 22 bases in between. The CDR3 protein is CASRRSPQPSREQFF. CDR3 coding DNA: TGTGCCAGCAGACGTTCTCCCCAACCGTCTAGGGAGCAGTTCTTC.

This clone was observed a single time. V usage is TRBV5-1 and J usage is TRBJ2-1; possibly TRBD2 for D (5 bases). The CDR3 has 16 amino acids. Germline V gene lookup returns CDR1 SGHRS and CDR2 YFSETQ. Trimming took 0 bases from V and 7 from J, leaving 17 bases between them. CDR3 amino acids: CASSLDGIYLGNEQFF. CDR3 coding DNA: TGCGCCAGCAGCTTGGACGGGATCTATTTGGGAAATGAGCAGTTCTTC. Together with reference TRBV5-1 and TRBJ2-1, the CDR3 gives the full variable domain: KAGVTQTPRYLIKTRGQQVTLSCSPISGHRSVSWYQQTPGQGLQFLFEYFSETQRNKGNFPGRFSGRQFSNSRSEMNVSTLELGDSALYLCASSLDGIYLGNEQFFGPGTRLTVL.

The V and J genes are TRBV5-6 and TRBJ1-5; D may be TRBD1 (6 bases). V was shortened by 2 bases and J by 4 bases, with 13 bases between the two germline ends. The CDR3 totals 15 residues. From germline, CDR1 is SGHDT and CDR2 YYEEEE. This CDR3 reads CASSFSGTTNQPQHF. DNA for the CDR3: TGTGCCAGCAGCTTTTCAGGGACAACTAATCAGCCCCAGCATTTT.

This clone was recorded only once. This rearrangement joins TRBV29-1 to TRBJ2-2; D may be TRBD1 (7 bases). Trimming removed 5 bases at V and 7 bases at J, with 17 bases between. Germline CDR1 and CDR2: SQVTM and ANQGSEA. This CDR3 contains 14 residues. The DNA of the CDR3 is TGCAGCGTTCAAGGGGCAGGGGGGTTCGGGGAGCTGTTTTTT. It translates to CSVQGAGGFGELFF.

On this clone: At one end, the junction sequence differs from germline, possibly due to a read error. This CDR3 reads CASSPGTGDYCDF. The DNA of the CDR3 is TGTGCCAGCAGCCCGGGAACTGGGGACTACTGTGACTTC. The gene calls are TRBV5-4 and TRBJ2-4; the match to TRBD2 covers 7 bases. In germline, CDR1 is SGHNT, CDR2 YYREEE (reference sequence). The CDR3 extends over 13 amino acids.

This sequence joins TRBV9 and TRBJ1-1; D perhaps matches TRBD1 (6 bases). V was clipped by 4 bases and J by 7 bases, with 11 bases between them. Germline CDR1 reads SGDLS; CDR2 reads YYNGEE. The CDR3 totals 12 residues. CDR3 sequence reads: CASSSQGSEAFF. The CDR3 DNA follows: TGTGCCAGCAGCTCCCAGGGGAGTGAAGCTTTCTTT.

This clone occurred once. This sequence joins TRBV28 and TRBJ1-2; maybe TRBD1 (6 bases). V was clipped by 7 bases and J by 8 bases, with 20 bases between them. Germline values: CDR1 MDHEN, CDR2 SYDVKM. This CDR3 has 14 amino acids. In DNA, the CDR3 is TGTGCCAGCACCTCCACAGGGTATGAAGAGGGCTACACCTTC. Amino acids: CASTSTGYEEGYTF.

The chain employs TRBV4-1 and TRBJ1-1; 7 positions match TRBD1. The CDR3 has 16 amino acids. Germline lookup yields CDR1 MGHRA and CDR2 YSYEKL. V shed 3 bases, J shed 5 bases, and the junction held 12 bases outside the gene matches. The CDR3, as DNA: TGCGCCAGCAGCCAGGCCGACAGGGCAGGGGTAACTGAAGCTTTCTTT. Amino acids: CASSQADRAGVTEAFF.

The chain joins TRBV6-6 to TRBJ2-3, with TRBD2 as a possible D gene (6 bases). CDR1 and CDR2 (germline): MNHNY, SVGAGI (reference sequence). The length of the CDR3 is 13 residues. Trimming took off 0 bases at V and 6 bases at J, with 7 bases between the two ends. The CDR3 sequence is CASSYSRGDTQYF. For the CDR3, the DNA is TGTGCCAGCAGTTACTCTCGGGGGGATACGCAGTATTTT.

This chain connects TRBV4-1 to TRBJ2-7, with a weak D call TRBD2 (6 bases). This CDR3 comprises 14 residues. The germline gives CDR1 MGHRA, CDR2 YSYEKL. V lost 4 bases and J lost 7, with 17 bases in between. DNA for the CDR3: TGCGCCAGCAGCCCGGGACTGAATGGTGATGAGCAGTACTTC. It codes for CASSPGLNGDEQYF.

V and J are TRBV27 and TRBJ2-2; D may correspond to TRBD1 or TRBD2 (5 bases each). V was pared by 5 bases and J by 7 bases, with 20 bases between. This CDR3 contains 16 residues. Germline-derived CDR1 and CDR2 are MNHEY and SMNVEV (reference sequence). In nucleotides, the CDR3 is TGTGCCAGCAGTACTATCCCGCCGGGACGCCACGGGGAGCTGTTTTTT. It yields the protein CASSTIPPGRHGELFF.

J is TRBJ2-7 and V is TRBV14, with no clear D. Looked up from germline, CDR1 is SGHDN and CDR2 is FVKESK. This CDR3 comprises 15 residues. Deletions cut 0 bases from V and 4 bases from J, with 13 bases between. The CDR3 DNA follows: TGTGCCAGCAGCCAAGAGGAGAGTCAGCAATACGAGCAGTACTTC. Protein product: CASSQEESQQYEQYF.

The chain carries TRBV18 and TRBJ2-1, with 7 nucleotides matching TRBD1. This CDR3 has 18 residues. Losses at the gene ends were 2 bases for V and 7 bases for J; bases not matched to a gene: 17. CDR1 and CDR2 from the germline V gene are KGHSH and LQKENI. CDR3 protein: CASSPFKGGAGMTNEQFF. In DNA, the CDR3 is TGTGCCAGCTCACCATTTAAAGGGGGCGCCGGGATGACAAATGAGCAGTTCTTC.

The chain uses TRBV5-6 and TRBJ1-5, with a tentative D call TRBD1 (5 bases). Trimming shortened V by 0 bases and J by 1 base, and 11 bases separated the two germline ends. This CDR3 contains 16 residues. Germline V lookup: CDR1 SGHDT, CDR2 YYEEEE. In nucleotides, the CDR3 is TGTGCCAGCAGCTTGGGAGGGGTTGGGAGCAATCAGCCCCAGCATTTT. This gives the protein CASSLGGVGSNQPQHF.

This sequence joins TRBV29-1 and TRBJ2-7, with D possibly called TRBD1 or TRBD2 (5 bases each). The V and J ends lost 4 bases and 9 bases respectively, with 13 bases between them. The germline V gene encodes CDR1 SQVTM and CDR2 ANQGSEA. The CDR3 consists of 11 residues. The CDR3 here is CSVAGTAGQYF. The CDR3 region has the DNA TGCAGCGTTGCGGGGACCGCCGGGCAGTACTTC.